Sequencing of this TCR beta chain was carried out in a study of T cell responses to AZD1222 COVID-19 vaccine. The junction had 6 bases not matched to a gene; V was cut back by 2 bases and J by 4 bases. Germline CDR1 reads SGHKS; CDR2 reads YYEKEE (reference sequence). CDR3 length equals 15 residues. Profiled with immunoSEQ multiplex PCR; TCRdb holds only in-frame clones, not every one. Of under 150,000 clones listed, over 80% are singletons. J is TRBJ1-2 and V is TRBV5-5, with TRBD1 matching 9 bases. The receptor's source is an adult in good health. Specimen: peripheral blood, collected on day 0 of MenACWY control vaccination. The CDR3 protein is CASSLVDRGLYGYTF. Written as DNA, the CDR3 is TGTGCCAGCAGCTTAGTGGACAGGGGACTCTATGGCTACACCTTC.